These T cell receptor beta chains were read from a single sample in a study of graft-versus-host responses after intestinal transplantation. These receptors have no identified antigens. TCRdb's table, derived via immunoSEQ multiplex PCR, lists solely in-frame clones and lacks some. This sample has about 120,000 clones, with around 90% found just once. Material: unstimulated CD4+ T cells sorted from spleen or lymph node cells, obtained before transplant. The receptors were gathered from a human donor who was the organ donor for an intestinal transplant. CDR3s leave out the opening cysteine and the closing phenylalanine or tryptophan.

v_call: TRBV6-6
j_call: TRBJ1-1
cdr3_aa: ASLKGTEAF

v_call: TRBV19
j_call: TRBJ2-1
cdr3_aa: ASSIVEFYEQF

v_call: TRBV30
j_call: TRBJ2-3
cdr3_aa: AWSRRGGTDTQY

v_call: TRBV11-2
j_call: TRBJ2-7
cdr3_aa: ASSRGWGQSYEQY

v_call: TRBV6-1
j_call: TRBJ1-2
cdr3_aa: ASKQTGGDYGYT

v_call: TRBV28
j_call: TRBJ1-1
cdr3_aa: ASRGVSATEAF

v_call: TRBV19
j_call: TRBJ2-5
cdr3_aa: ASSGRQETQY

v_call: TRBV30
j_call: TRBJ2-5
cdr3_aa: AWRADGRDETQY

v_call: TRBV7-2
j_call: TRBJ2-7
cdr3_aa: ASSLWRDPPYEQY

v_call: TRBV6-1
j_call: TRBJ2-2
cdr3_aa: ASSEGDRGTGELF